These T cell receptor beta chains were read from a single sample in a study of blood T cells in healthy people across ages. Via MiXCR, TCRdb re-called the 5' RACE reads, giving one row per CDR3 protein. The table records 1.2 million to 1.5 million distinct CDR3 sequences, almost 60% of them present only once. Material for sequencing was blood. These receptors were collected from a man between 18 and 29 years old in good health. The CDR3 runs from the conserved cysteine through the conserved F or W. Each record gives: CDR3 protein, D gene, V gene, J gene. The D gene is left open where the match is weak.

CDR3aa: CAVAGSVDEQYF
d_gene: .
v_gene: TRBV7-9
j_gene: TRBJ2-7

CDR3aa: CAWMGGSSYEQYF
d_gene: TRBD2
v_gene: TRBV30
j_gene: TRBJ2-7

CDR3aa: CASSTPGQGYGYTF
d_gene: TRBD1
v_gene: TRBV2
j_gene: TRBJ1-2

CDR3aa: CASSDAAVGGNQPQHF
d_gene: .
v_gene: TRBV25-1
j_gene: TRBJ1-5

CDR3aa: CASSQTTGTGYEGYTF
d_gene: TRBD1
v_gene: TRBV4-1
j_gene: TRBJ1-2

CDR3aa: CASSLSLPSGSSEQFF
d_gene: TRBD2
v_gene: TRBV11-2
j_gene: TRBJ2-1

CDR3aa: CSVDTRGITNEQFF
d_gene: .
v_gene: TRBV29-1
j_gene: TRBJ2-1

CDR3aa: CASSVAEAQETQYF
d_gene: .
v_gene: TRBV6-2/TRBV6-3
j_gene: TRBJ2-5

CDR3aa: CASSPRGAPLNYGYTF
d_gene: .
v_gene: TRBV28
j_gene: TRBJ1-2

CDR3aa: CSATKIQGGGYTF
d_gene: .
v_gene: TRBV20-1
j_gene: TRBJ1-2

CDR3aa: CASSHLLRDRYEQYF
d_gene: TRBD1
v_gene: TRBV14
j_gene: .

CDR3aa: CASSQRGQARDSPLHF
d_gene: TRBD1
v_gene: TRBV4-2
j_gene: TRBJ1-6

CDR3aa: CASMDPNTYNEQFF
d_gene: .
v_gene: TRBV27
j_gene: TRBJ2-1

CDR3aa: CSAREGDHSYEQYF
d_gene: .
v_gene: TRBV20-1
j_gene: TRBJ2-7

CDR3aa: CSVAPLRGGRWGTDTQYF
d_gene: TRBD2
v_gene: TRBV29-1
j_gene: TRBJ2-3

CDR3aa: CSVVRSGTDTQYF
d_gene: .
v_gene: TRBV29-1
j_gene: TRBJ2-3